This TCR beta chain was identified during a study of siplizumab effects on memory and regulatory T cells. Study-wide results and limits: The average Treg-derived proportion among mappable alloreactive CD4+ clones was 68.8% with siplizumab versus 25% to 30% in controls. A minor fraction of alloreactive clones, and no more, mapped to unstimulated subsets. Naive T cells appeared more diverse than memory cells and seemed to be major alloresponse contributors.

Generated by immunoSEQ multiplex PCR, the TCRdb table keeps only in-frame clones and is missing some. The sample consists of roughly 100,000 clones, under 95% of them appearing once. Germline V lookup: CDR1 ENHRY, CDR2 SYGVKD. The CDR3 covers 16 residues. The germline V and J ends were trimmed by 1 base and 0 bases, with 11 bases remaining between them. Note on this clone: The antigen is unknown.

The chain is built from TRBV10-3 and TRBJ2-3; D is unclear. Sample: CD4+ T cells sorted from blood. This clonotype was obtained from a human donor in good health. This chain's CDR3 is CAISEYGAASTDTQYF. The CDR3, as DNA: TGTGCCATCAGTGAGTACGGTGCTGCTAGCACAGATACGCAGTATTTT.